One and the same sample provided the 10 T cell receptor beta chains below, sequenced in a study of immune evolution from preneoplasia to lung adenocarcinoma. Repertoires were generated with immunoSEQ multiplex PCR, while TCRdb's copy carries only in-frame clones and drops some. The sample records 3,500 to 4,000 clones, around 80% being singletons. The sequencing input was FFPE adjacent normal lung tissue. The receptors here all came from a person aged 65 to 79 with lung adenocarcinoma.

V usage is TRBV19 and J usage is TRBJ1-2; the D gene is possibly TRBD1 (5 bases). There are 10 residues in the CDR3. Germline V gene lookup returns CDR1 LNHDA and CDR2 SQIVND (reference sequence). Trimming shortened V by 10 bases and J by 4 bases, and 7 bases separated the two germline ends. CDR3 in amino acids: CATQGYGYTF. CDR3 DNA: TGTGCCACCCAGGGCTATGGCTACACCTTC.

The chain links TRBV5-1 to TRBJ1-1; D perhaps matches TRBD1 (6 bases). The germline V gene encodes CDR1 SGHRS and CDR2 YFSETQ. This CDR3 contains 15 residues. The ends were cut back, 4 bases at V and 3 bases at J, with 16 bases in the middle. For the CDR3, the DNA is TGCGCCAGCAGCCGAGGGGGGACGGCGGACACTGAAGCTTTCTTT. This encodes CASSRGGTADTEAFF.

In its sample, this clone was seen a few times. V usage is TRBV19 and J usage is TRBJ1-1, with D unclear. The length of the CDR3 is 11 residues. Looked up from germline, CDR1 is LNHDA and CDR2 is SQIVND (reference sequence). V was trimmed by 7 bases and J by 1 base, leaving 4 bases between them. The CDR3 DNA reads TGTGCCAGTACGAGGAACACTGAAGCTTTCTTT. Residues: CASTRNTEAFF.

The chain joins TRBV6-6 to TRBJ1-4; the D is unclear. Germline CDR1 MNHNY, CDR2 SVGAGI (reference sequence). V lost 3 bases and J lost 8, with 13 bases in between. This CDR3 region has 14 residues. In DNA form, the CDR3 reads TGTGCCAGCAGTTATGATAGCTTGGGGGAAAAACTGTTTTTT. The encoded protein is CASSYDSLGEKLFF.

The rearrangement links TRBV6-1 to TRBJ2-1, with 8 bases matching TRBD1. Germline values: CDR1 MNHNS, CDR2 SASEGT. V trimming: 6 bases; J trimming: 1 base; junction bases outside the gene matches: 2. The CDR3 is made up of 14 amino acids. CDR3 in DNA: TGTGCCAGCAGGGACAGGGTGTCCTACAATGAGCAGTTCTTC. This sequence encodes CASRDRVSYNEQFF.

The gene calls are TRBV30 and TRBJ2-7; D might be TRBD1 (6 bases). The CDR3 runs to 10 residues. The V gene lost 8 bases and the J gene lost 9 bases, with 14 bases spanning the gap. Germline loops: CDR1 GTSNPN, CDR2 SVGIG (reference sequence). The CDR3 DNA reads TGTGCCCTGGGGGCTACGGGGCAGTACTTC. This codes for CALGATGQYF. The full variable domain, with the rest looked up from reference TRBV30 and TRBJ2-7, is SQTIHQWPATLVQPVGSPLSLECTVEGTSNPNLYWYRQAAGRGLQLLFYSVGIGQISSEVPQNLSASRPQDRQFILSSKKLLLSDSGFYLCALGATGQYFGPGTRLTVT.

This clone was seen only a few times. The chain employs TRBV5-1 and TRBJ1-5; TRBD1 is a possible D gene (6 bases). Germline CDR1 reads SGHRS; CDR2 reads YFSETQ. The CDR3 sequence is 15 residues long. The V and J ends lost 7 bases and 4 bases respectively, with 18 bases between them. CDR3 sequence reads: CASFEFRGINQPQHF. Here the CDR3 DNA reads TGCGCCAGCTTCGAGTTCAGGGGAATTAATCAGCCCCAGCATTTT.

About this clone: The junction departs from the called germline gene at one end, perhaps through a read error. The J gene is TRBJ1-5, the V gene TRBV2; 11 bases agree with TRBD1. The CDR3 sequence is 15 residues long. CDR1 is SNHLY and CDR2 is FYNNEI in the germline V gene. CDR3 nucleotides: TGTGCCAGCAGAGAAGGGACAGGGGGGGGACAGCCCCAGCATTTT. It translates to CASREGTGGGQPQHF.

The V gene is TRBV19, the J gene TRBJ2-7; possibly TRBD1 for D (6 bases). CDR3 length equals 14 residues. The germline V gene has CDR1 LNHDA and CDR2 SQIVND (reference sequence). The V and J ends lost 3 bases and 3 bases respectively, with 12 bases between them. CDR3 nucleotide sequence: TGTGCCAGTAGTATTCAGGCAGGGGTCTACGAGCAGTACTTC. It is translated as CASSIQAGVYEQYF.

The count of this clone is one. The chain combines TRBV27 with TRBJ2-7; D gene uncertain. The CDR3 is 13 amino acids. CDR1 and CDR2 from the germline V gene are MNHEY and SMNVEV (reference sequence). V lost 3 bases, J lost 1 base, and 7 bases lay in between. The CDR3 sequence is CASSFGPSYEQYF. In DNA, the CDR3 is TGTGCCAGCAGTTTCGGCCCGTCCTACGAGCAGTACTTC.